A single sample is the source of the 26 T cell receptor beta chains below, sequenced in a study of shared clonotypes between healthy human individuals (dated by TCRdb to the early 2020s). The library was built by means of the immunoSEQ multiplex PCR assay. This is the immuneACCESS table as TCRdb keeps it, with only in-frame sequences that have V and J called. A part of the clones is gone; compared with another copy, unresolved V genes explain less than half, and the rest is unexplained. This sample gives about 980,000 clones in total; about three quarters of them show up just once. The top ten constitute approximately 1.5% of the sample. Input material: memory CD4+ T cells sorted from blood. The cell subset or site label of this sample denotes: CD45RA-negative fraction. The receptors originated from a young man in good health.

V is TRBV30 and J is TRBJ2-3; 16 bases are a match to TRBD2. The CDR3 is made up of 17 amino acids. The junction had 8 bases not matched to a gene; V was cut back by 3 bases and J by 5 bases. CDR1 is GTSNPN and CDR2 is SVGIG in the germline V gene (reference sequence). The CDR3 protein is CAWSLGTSGRAGDTQYF. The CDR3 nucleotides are TGTGCCTGGAGCCTGGGGACTAGCGGGAGGGCTGGAGATACGCAGTATTTT.

The CDR3 DNA reads TGTGCCACCTTGAAGGGAAACACCATATATTTT. Encoded protein: CATLKGNTIYF. This chain links TRBV7-9 with TRBJ1-3; no clear D gene. CDR3 length equals 11 residues. The V gene's germline CDR1 is SEHNR and CDR2 FQNEAQ (reference sequence). V was trimmed by 10 bases and J by 4 bases, leaving 8 bases between them. Full variable domain (remainder filled in from reference TRBV7-9 and TRBJ1-3): DTGVSQNPRHKITKRGQNVTFRCDPISEHNRLYWYRQTLGQGPEFLTYFQNEAQLEKSRLLSDRFSAERPKGSFSTLEIQRTEQGDSAMYLCATLKGNTIYFGEGSWLTVV.

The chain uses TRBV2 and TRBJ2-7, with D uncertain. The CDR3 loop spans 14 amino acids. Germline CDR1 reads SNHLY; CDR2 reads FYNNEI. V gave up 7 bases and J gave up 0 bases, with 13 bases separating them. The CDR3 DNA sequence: TGTGCCAGCATGCCCTTACGTAGCTCCTACGAGCAGTACTTC. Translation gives CASMPLRSSYEQYF.

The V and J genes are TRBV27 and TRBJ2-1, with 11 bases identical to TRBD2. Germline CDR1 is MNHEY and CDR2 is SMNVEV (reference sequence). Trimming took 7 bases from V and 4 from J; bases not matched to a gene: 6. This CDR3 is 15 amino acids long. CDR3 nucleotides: TGTGCCAGCATCTATAGCGGGGGGGGATACAATGAGCAGTTCTTC. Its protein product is CASIYSGGGYNEQFF.

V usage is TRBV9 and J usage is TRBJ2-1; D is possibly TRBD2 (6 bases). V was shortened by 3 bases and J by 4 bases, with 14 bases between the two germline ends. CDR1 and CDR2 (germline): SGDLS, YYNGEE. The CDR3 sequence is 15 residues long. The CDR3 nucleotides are TGTGCCAGCAGCGGGGACTTAGGTGGTTACAATGAGCAGTTCTTC. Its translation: CASSGDLGGYNEQFF.

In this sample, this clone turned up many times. The CDR3 is CASRLDGGGGYTF. CDR3 nucleotide sequence: TGTGCCAGCAGGTTGGACGGTGGCGGGGGCTACACCTTC. This chain joins TRBV6-5 and TRBJ1-2; D remains unclear. V was trimmed by 6 bases and J by 8 bases, leaving 16 bases between them. The CDR3 extends over 13 amino acids. Germline V CDR1 and CDR2: MNHEY, SVGAGI.

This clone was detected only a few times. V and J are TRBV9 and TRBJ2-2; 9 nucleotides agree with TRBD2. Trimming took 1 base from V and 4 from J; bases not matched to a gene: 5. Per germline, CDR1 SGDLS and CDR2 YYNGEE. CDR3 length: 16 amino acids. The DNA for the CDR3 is TGTGCCAGCAGCGTAAAAGCGGGGGGCCCCACCGGGGAGCTGTTTTTT. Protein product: CASSVKAGGPTGELFF.

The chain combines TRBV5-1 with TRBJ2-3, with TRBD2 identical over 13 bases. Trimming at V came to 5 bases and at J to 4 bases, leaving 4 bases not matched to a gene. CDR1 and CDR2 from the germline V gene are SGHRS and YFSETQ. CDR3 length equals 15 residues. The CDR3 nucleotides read TGCGCCAGCAGGACTAGCGGGGGGATAGCAGATACGCAGTATTTT. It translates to CASRTSGGIADTQYF. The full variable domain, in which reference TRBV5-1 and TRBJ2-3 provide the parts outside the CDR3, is KAGVTQTPRYLIKTRGQQVTLSCSPISGHRSVSWYQQTPGQGLQFLFEYFSETQRNKGNFPGRFSGRQFSNSRSEMNVSTLELGDSALYLCASRTSGGIADTQYFGPGTRLTVL.

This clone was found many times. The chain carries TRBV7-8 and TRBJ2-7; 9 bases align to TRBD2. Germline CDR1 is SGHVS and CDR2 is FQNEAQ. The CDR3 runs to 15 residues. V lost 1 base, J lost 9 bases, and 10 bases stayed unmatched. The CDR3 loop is CASSLEASGALRQYF. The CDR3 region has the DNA TGTGCCAGCAGCTTAGAGGCTAGCGGGGCCCTCCGGCAGTACTTC. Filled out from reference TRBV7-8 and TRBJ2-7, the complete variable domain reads GAGVSQSPRYKVAKRGQDVALRCDPISGHVSLFWYQQALGQGPEFLTYFQNEAQLDKSGLPSDRFFAERPEGSVSTLKIQRTQQEDSAVYLCASSLEASGALRQYFGPGTRLTVT.

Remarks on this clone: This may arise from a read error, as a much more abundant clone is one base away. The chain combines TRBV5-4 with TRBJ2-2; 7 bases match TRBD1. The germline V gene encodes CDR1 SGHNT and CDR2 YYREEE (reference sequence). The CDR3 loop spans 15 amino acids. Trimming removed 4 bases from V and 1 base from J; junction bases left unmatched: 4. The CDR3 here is CASSPGTVNTGELFF. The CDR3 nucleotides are TGTGCCAGCAGCCCAGGGACAGTGAACACCGGGGAGCTGTTTTTT.

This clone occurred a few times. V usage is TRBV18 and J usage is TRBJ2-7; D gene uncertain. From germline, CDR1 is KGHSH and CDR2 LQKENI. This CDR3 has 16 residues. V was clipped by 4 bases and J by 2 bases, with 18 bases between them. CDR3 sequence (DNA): TGTGCCAGCTCACTACTGGCGAGCTCTAACACCTACGAGCAGTACTTC. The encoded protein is CASSLLASSNTYEQYF.

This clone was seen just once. The CDR3 loop reads CASSSGLGGFTGELFF. CDR3 in DNA: TGTGCCAGCAGTTCCGGACTTGGGGGGTTCACCGGGGAGCTGTTTTTT. The rearrangement joins TRBV28 to TRBJ2-2; perhaps TRBD2 as D (6 bases). V dropped 4 bases and J dropped 4 bases, with 16 bases sitting between them. CDR3 size: 16 residues. Per the germline V gene, CDR1 is MDHEN and CDR2 is SYDVKM.

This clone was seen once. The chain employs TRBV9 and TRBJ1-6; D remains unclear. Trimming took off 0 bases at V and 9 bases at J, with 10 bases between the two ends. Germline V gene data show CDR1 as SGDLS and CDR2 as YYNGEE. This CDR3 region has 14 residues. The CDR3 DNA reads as TGTGCCAGCAGCGTAGACCCGCTTGGTTCACCCCTCCACTTT. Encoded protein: CASSVDPLGSPLHF. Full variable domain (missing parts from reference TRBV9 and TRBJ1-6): DSGVTQTPKHLITATGQRVTLRCSPRSGDLSVYWYQQSLDQGLQFLIQYYNGEERAKGNILERFSAQQFPDLHSELNLSSLELGDSALYFCASSVDPLGSPLHFGNGTRLTVT.

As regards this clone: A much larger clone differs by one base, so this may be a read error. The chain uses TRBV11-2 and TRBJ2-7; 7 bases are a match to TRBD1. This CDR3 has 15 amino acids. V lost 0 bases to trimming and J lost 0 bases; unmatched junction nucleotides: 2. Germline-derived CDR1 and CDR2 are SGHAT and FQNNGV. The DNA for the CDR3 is TGTGCCAGCAGCTTAGAGGGACAGCCCTCCTACGAGCAGTACTTC. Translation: CASSLEGQPSYEQYF.

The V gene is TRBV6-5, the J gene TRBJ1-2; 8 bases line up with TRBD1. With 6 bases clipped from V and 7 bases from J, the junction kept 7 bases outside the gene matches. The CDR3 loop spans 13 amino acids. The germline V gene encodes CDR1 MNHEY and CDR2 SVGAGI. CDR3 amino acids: CASREQGVGGYTF. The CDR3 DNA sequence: TGTGCCAGCAGGGAACAGGGGGTAGGTGGCTACACCTTC.

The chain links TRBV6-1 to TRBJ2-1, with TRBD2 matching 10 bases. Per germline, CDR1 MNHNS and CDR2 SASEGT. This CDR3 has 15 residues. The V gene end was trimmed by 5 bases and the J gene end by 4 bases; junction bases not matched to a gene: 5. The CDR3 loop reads CASSTGLAMYNEQFF. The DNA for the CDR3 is TGTGCCAGCAGTACGGGACTAGCGATGTACAATGAGCAGTTCTTC.

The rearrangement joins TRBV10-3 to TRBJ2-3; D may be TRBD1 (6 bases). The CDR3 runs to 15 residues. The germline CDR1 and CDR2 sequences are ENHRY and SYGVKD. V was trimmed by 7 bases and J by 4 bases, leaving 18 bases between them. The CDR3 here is CAINTGSVGSDTQYF. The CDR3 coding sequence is TGTGCCATCAATACAGGGAGTGTAGGGTCAGATACGCAGTATTTT.

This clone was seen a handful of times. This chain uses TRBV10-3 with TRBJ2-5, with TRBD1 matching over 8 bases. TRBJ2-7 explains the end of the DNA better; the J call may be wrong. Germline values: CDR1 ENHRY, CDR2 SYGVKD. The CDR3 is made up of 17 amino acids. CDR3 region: CAISESQLDRETYEQYF. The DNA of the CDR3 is TGTGCCATCAGTGAGTCTCAATTGGACAGGGAAACCTACGAGCAGTACTTC.

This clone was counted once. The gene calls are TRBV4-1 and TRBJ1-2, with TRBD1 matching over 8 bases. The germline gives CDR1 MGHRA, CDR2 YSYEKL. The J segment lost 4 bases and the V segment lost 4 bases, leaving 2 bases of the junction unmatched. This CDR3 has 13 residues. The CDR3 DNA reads TGCGCCAGCAGCCGTACAGGGGGCTATGGCTACACCTTC. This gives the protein CASSRTGGYGYTF.

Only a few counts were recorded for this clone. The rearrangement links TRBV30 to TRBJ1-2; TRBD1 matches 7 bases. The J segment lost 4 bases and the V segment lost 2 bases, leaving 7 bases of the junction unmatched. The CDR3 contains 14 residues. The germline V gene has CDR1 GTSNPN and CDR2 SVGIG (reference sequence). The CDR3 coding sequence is TGTGCCTGGAGTAATGCAGGGGGTAGCTATGGCTACACCTTC. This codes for CAWSNAGGSYGYTF.

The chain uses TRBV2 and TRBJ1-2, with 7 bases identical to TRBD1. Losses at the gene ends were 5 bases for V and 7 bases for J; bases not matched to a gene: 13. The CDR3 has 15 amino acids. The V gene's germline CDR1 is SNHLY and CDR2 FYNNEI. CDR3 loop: CASSRQGGPTGGYTF. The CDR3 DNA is TGTGCCAGCAGTAGGCAGGGGGGGCCTACGGGTGGCTACACCTTC.

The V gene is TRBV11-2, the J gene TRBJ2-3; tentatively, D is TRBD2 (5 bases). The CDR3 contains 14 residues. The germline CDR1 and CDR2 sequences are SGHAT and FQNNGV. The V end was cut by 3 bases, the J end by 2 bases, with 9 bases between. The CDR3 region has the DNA TGTGCCAGCAGCTTCTCCGGGAACACAGATACGCAGTATTTT. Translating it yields CASSFSGNTDTQYF.

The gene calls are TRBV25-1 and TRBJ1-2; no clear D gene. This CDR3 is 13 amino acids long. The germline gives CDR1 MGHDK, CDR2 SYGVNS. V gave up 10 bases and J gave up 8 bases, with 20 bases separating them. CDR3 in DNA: TGTGCCACCCTAGGGATCTCTACGGGCGGCTACACCTTC. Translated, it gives CATLGISTGGYTF.

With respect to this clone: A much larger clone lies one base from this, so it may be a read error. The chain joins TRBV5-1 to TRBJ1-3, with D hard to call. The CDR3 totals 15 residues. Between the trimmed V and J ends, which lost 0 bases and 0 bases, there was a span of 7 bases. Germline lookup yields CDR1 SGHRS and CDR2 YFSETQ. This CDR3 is CASSLAQSSGNTIYF. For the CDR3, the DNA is TGCGCCAGCAGCTTGGCACAGAGCTCTGGAAACACCATATATTTT.

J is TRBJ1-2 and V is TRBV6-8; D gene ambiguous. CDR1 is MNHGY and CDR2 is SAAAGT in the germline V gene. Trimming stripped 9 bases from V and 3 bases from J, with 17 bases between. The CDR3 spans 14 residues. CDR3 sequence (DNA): TGTGCCAGTCGTTTTGCAGGCGATCACTATGGCTACACCTTC. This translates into CASRFAGDHYGYTF.

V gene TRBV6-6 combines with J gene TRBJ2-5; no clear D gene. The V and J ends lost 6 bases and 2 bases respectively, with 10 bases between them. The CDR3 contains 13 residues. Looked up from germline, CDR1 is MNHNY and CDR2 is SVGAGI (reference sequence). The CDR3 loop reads CASSRLTQETQYF. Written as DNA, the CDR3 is TGTGCCAGCAGCCGACTGACACAAGAGACCCAGTACTTC.